Each of the 26 T cell receptor beta chains below was sequenced from the same sample in a study of identical twins. One entry per CDR3 protein results from TCRdb running MiXCR on the 5' RACE reads. The data show hundreds of thousands of distinct CDR3 sequences, around 7.4% seen once. The same data also contributed to another study, on yellow fever vaccine responses in identical twins.

Material for sequencing was PBMCs. The receptors originated from a woman in her late teens or twenties in good health.

The chain combines TRBV5-5 with TRBJ1-3; D unresolved. Germline V lookup: CDR1 SGHKS, CDR2 YYEKEE (reference sequence). CDR3 size: 15 residues. V was trimmed by 2 bases and J by 0 bases, leaving 9 bases between them. The CDR3 nucleotides are TGTGCCAGCAGCTTTACAGCCGTCTCTGGAAACACCATATATTTT. Translated: CASSFTAVSGNTIYF. Based on the CDR3 plus reference TRBV5-5 and TRBJ1-3, the full variable domain is DAGVTQSPTHLIKTRGQQVTLRCSPISGHKSVSWYQQVLGQGPQFIFQYYEKEERGRGNFPDRFSARQFPNYSSELNVNALLLGDSALYLCASSFTAVSGNTIYFGEGSWLTVV.

This clonotype was detected a few times. The V gene is TRBV12-3 or TRBV12-4, the J gene TRBJ2-4; tentatively, D is TRBD1 or TRBD2 (6 bases each). The length of the CDR3 is 15 residues. Trimming removed 6 bases from V and 0 bases from J, with 12 bases in between. As DNA, the CDR3 is TGTGCCAGCAGGCAAGGGGGGCTAGCCAAAAACATTCAGTACTTC. Its translation is CASRQGGLAKNIQYF.

This clonotype was counted at least ten times. The genes are TRBV20-1 and TRBJ1-5; D possibly corresponds to TRBD1 (6 bases). The ends were cut back, 6 bases at V and 6 bases at J, with 21 bases in the middle. In germline, CDR1 is DFQATT, CDR2 SNEGSKA (reference sequence). The CDR3 has 15 amino acids. The CDR3 reads CSAPIGGGGGQPQHF. The CDR3 coding sequence is TGCAGTGCCCCCATAGGGGGGGGAGGAGGTCAGCCCCAGCATTTT.

This clonotype was counted ten times or more. The V gene is TRBV12-3 or TRBV12-4, the J gene TRBJ2-2; D assignment may be TRBD1 or TRBD2 (5 bases each). V was trimmed by 3 bases and J by 2 bases, leaving 10 bases between them. The CDR3 covers 15 residues. CDR3 in amino acids: CASSFPGPNTGELFF. CDR3 in DNA: TGTGCCAGCAGTTTCCCGGGACCAAACACCGGGGAGCTGTTTTTT.

There are many counts of this clonotype. The rearrangement links TRBV12-3 or TRBV12-4 to TRBJ2-5; 8 nucleotides agree with TRBD2. J gave up 3 bases and V 1 base, and 7 bases lay outside the gene matches. The CDR3 spans 16 residues. CDR3: CASSLETRGAKETQYF. The CDR3 DNA reads as TGTGCCAGCAGTTTAGAGACGCGGGGGGCCAAAGAGACCCAGTACTTC.

The chain employs TRBV28 and TRBJ2-7; D is ambiguous. V shed 8 bases and J shed 0 bases, with 11 bases lying between them. Germline lookup yields CDR1 MDHEN and CDR2 SYDVKM. The CDR3 sequence is 13 residues long. CDR3 in amino acids: CASPHLGSYEQYF. CDR3 DNA: TGTGCCAGCCCCCATCTGGGCTCCTACGAGCAGTACTTC.

Only a few counts were recorded for this clonotype. The chain carries TRBV6-1 and TRBJ2-7; tentatively, D is TRBD1 (5 bases). CDR1 MNHNS and CDR2 SASEGT come from the germline V gene. V lost 5 bases and J 2 bases, leaving 16 bases between the germline ends. This CDR3 is built from 15 residues. The CDR3 nucleotides are TGTGCCAGCAGTCTCTATCAGGGCCCCACCTACGAGCAGTACTTC. Translation gives CASSLYQGPTYEQYF.

This clonotype has at least ten counts. The rearrangement uses TRBV5-1 and TRBJ2-1; 7 bases agree with TRBD2. The V segment lost 4 bases and the J segment 6 bases; nucleotides outside the gene matches: 16. Per the germline V gene, CDR1 is SGHRS and CDR2 is YFSETQ. The CDR3 has 17 residues. The CDR3 nucleotides read TGCGCCAGCAGCCACGGGGTGGGAGGGCCTTCAAGCAATGAGCAGTTCTTC. It translates to CASSHGVGGPSSNEQFF.

The chain links TRBV5-1 to TRBJ2-1, with D unresolved. In germline, CDR1 is SGHRS, CDR2 YFSETQ. V was cut by 4 bases and J by 9 bases, with 14 bases left in between. The length of the CDR3 is 13 residues. The CDR3 region has the DNA TGCGCCAGCAGCGGACCCCTAGGTGGTGAGCAGTTCTTC. This encodes CASSGPLGGEQFF.

J is TRBJ1-6 and V is TRBV27; possible D gene TRBD1, 6 bases. V was clipped by 2 bases and J by 5 bases, with 10 bases between them. The CDR3 totals 15 residues. From germline, CDR1 is MNHEY and CDR2 SMNVEV (reference sequence). The CDR3 region has the DNA TGTGCCAGCAGTTTACAGGGGTGGAATAATTCACCCCTCCACTTT. It yields the protein CASSLQGWNNSPLHF.

The gene calls are TRBV29-1 and TRBJ2-7; D gene unclear. V was shortened by 0 bases and J by 4 bases, with 13 bases between the two germline ends. CDR3 length equals 14 residues. The germline V gene has CDR1 SQVTM and CDR2 ANQGSEA. The CDR3 region has the DNA TGCAGCGTTGAAGACTCTGACGGAACATACGAGCAGTACTTC. Protein: CSVEDSDGTYEQYF.

This clonotype was counted only a few times. The V and J genes are TRBV5-1 and TRBJ2-3; D perhaps matches TRBD1 (6 bases). V was shortened by 4 bases and J by 6 bases, with 18 bases between the two germline ends. Germline assignment: CDR1 SGHRS and CDR2 YFSETQ. The CDR3 spans 15 residues. For the CDR3, the DNA is TGCGCCAGCAGCATGAAAACAGGGACAACCGATACGCAGTATTTT. Translating gives CASSMKTGTTDTQYF.

This clonotype was counted ten times or more. The V gene is TRBV12-3 or TRBV12-4, the J gene TRBJ2-3; 9 nucleotides align to TRBD2. CDR3 size: 14 residues. Losses at the gene ends were 5 bases for V and 4 bases for J; bases not matched to a gene: 4. CDR3: CASSTIAGADTQYF. CDR3 sequence (DNA): TGTGCCAGCAGTACCATAGCGGGGGCAGATACGCAGTATTTT.

In its sample, this clonotype was seen a few times. The gene calls are TRBV20-1 and TRBJ1-5; TRBD1 matches at 7 bases. The CDR3 extends over 15 amino acids. CDR1 is DFQATT and CDR2 is SNEGSKA in the germline V gene (reference sequence). The J segment lost 1 base and the V segment lost 6 bases, leaving 9 bases of the junction unmatched. This CDR3 reads CSATPGTASNQPQHF. CDR3 bases: TGCAGTGCCACTCCCGGGACAGCGAGCAATCAGCCCCAGCATTTT.

The sample holds many counts of this clonotype. The rearrangement joins TRBV27 to TRBJ1-2; 7 positions agree with TRBD1. V was clipped by 5 bases and J by 4 bases; unmatched bases: 4. The length of the CDR3 is 13 residues. Germline CDR1 reads MNHEY; CDR2 reads SMNVEV (reference sequence). The CDR3 nucleotides read TGTGCCAGCAGTCCGAGGGACAGCTATGGCTACACCTTC. Its translation is CASSPRDSYGYTF.

The V gene is TRBV18, the J gene TRBJ2-1; 11 positions agree with TRBD1. The CDR3 totals 15 residues. Germline V gene data show CDR1 as KGHSH and CDR2 as LQKENI. The trim removed 2 bases at V and 9 bases at J, leaving 6 bases unmatched. This chain's CDR3 is CASSPERDRGFEQFF. In nucleotides, the CDR3 is TGTGCCAGCTCACCAGAACGGGACAGGGGGTTTGAGCAGTTCTTC.

The chain recombines TRBV6-5 with TRBJ2-3, with 8 bases matching TRBD2. This CDR3 has 13 residues. Germline trimming cut 4 bases from V and 6 bases from J; bases unmatched to any gene: 3. Germline V gene sequence: CDR1 MNHEY, CDR2 SVGAGI. The CDR3 nucleotides are TGTGCCAGCAGTTCCAGCGGGAGTGATACGCAGTATTTT. Translated: CASSSSGSDTQYF.

This sequence joins TRBV7-8 and TRBJ1-1; D might be TRBD1 (5 bases). V lost 5 bases to trimming and J lost 3 bases, with 16 bases between them. CDR1 and CDR2 (germline): SGHVS, FQNEAQ. CDR3 length: 15 amino acids. CDR3 DNA sequence: TGTGCCAGCAGCCAAAAATTAATAGGGGACACTGAAGCTTTCTTT. Protein product: CASSQKLIGDTEAFF.

A few counts support this clonotype. The rearrangement uses TRBV28 and TRBJ2-1; either TRBD1 or TRBD2 may fit D (5 bases each). V dropped 3 bases and J dropped 0 bases, with 15 bases sitting between them. Germline V gene sequence: CDR1 MDHEN, CDR2 SYDVKM. The CDR3 is 17 residues long. Written as DNA, the CDR3 is TGTGCCAGCAGTTTTCCCCGGGACCGAGGCTCCTACAATGAGCAGTTCTTC. Its protein product is CASSFPRDRGSYNEQFF.

V usage is TRBV2 and J usage is TRBJ1-5; no definite D call. The germline V and J ends were trimmed by 7 bases and 5 bases, with 9 bases remaining between them. The CDR3 contains 12 residues. Germline V CDR1 and CDR2: SNHLY, FYNNEI. The CDR3, as DNA: TGTGCCAGCAAAACCGGCGATCAGCCCCAGCATTTT. Translated, it gives CASKTGDQPQHF.

The rearrangement uses TRBV15 and TRBJ2-5; TRBD1 agrees at 7 bases. V lost 3 bases, J lost 3 bases, and 10 bases stayed unmatched. CDR1 is LNHNV, CDR2 YYDKDF, per germline (reference sequence). This CDR3 contains 16 residues. The CDR3: CATSRHRDRVEETQYF. The CDR3 DNA is TGTGCCACCAGCAGGCACCGAGACAGGGTCGAAGAGACCCAGTACTTC.

The chain has TRBV9 and TRBJ2-3; 7 nucleotides agree with TRBD2. Germline CDR1 SGDLS, CDR2 YYNGEE. Trimming took 4 bases from V and 1 from J; bases not matched to a gene: 9. This CDR3 has 16 residues. The CDR3 nucleotides read TGTGCCAGCAGCCCGGGGCGGGAGTTCCGCACAGATACGCAGTATTTT. Protein sequence: CASSPGREFRTDTQYF.

This chain uses TRBV6-1 with TRBJ2-5; maybe TRBD2 (5 bases). The CDR3 runs 16 residues. The germline V gene encodes CDR1 MNHNS and CDR2 SASEGT. Trimming left V 5 bases short and J 2 bases short, with 18 bases between. The CDR3 sequence: CASSPPGVGLQETQYF. The CDR3 DNA sequence: TGTGCCAGCAGTCCCCCCGGGGTCGGATTACAAGAGACCCAGTACTTC.

The rearrangement joins TRBV7-6 to TRBJ2-5; 7 nucleotides align to TRBD2. This CDR3 comprises 14 residues. The germline gives CDR1 SGHVS, CDR2 FNYEAQ. V shed 5 bases, J shed 4 bases, and the junction held 7 bases outside the gene matches. In DNA form, the CDR3 reads TGTGCCAGCAGCCACGGACTAGAAGCAGAGACCCAGTACTTC. Protein: CASSHGLEAETQYF.

The chain uses TRBV25-1 and TRBJ2-2; no definite D call. Germline V gene data show CDR1 as MGHDK and CDR2 as SYGVNS. The CDR3 contains 15 residues. Deletions cut 4 bases from V and 3 bases from J, with 12 bases between. The CDR3 sequence is CASSAHTEDTGELFF. The DNA of the CDR3 is TGTGCCAGCAGTGCCCACACCGAGGACACCGGGGAGCTGTTTTTT.

The rearrangement uses TRBV2 and TRBJ2-3; 9 nucleotides align to TRBD2. The CDR3 has 15 amino acids. Germline CDR1 reads SNHLY; CDR2 reads FYNNEI. The V segment lost 8 bases and the J segment 2 bases; nucleotides outside the gene matches: 8. The CDR3 DNA follows: TGTGCCAGCGGGGCGGGAGGGTTTGCCACAGATACGCAGTATTTT. It translates to CASGAGGFATDTQYF.